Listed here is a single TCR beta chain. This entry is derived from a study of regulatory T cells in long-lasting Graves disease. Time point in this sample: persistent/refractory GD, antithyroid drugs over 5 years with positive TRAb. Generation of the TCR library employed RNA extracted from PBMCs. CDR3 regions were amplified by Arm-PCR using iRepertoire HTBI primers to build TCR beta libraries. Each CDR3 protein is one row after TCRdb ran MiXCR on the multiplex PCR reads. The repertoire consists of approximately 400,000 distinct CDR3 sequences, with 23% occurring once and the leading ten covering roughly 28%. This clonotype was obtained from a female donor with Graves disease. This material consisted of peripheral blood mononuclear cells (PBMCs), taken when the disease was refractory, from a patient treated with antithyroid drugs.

CDR3: CASSQDLRTSGWKTQYF. CDR3 DNA sequence: TGTGCCAGCAGCCAAGATTTGAGGACTAGCGGGTGGAAGACCCAGTACTTC. The rearrangement joins TRBV4-2 to TRBJ2-5; 11 nucleotides line up with TRBD2. The germline V gene encodes CDR1 LGHNA and CDR2 YNFKEQ. CDR3 length equals 17 residues. Losses at the gene ends were 0 bases for V and 6 bases for J; bases not matched to a gene: 9.